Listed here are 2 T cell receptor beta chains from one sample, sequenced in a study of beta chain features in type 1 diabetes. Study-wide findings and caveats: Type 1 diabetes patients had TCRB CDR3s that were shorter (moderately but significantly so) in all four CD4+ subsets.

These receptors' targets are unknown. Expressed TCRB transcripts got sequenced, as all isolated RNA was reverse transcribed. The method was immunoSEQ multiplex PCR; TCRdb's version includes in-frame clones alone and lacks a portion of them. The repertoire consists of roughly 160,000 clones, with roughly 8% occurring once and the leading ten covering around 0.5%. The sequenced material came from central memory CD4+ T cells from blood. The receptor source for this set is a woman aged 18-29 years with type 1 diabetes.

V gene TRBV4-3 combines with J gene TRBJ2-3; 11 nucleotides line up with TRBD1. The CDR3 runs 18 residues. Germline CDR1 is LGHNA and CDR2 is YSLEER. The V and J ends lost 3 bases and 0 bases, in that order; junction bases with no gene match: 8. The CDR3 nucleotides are TGCGCCAGCAGCCACAACTACGGGACAGGGGGTAGCACAGATACGCAGTATTTT. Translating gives CASSHNYGTGGSTDTQYF.

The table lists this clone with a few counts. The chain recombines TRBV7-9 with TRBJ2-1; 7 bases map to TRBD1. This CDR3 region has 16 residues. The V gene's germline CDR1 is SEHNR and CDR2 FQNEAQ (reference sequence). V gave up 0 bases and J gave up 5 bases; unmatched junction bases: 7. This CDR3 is CASSLAKTGLHNEQFF. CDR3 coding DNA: TGTGCCAGCAGCTTAGCGAAGACAGGGCTCCACAATGAGCAGTTCTTC.